Listed here are 10 T cell receptor beta chains from one sample, sequenced in a study of T cell repertoires in cytomegalovirus infection. These receptors have no identified antigens. MiXCR was run by TCRdb on the reads, yielding one entry per CDR3 protein. The sample carries some 500,000 distinct CDR3 sequences, 40% recorded once. The sample was cultured PBMCs, taken from culture after CMV antigen stimulation. These receptors were obtained from a human donor in good health (CMV status not recorded). Some clones in this sample may be carry-over from other donors' samples.

The rearrangement joins TRBV4-1 to TRBJ1-4, with D possibly matching TRBD1 (5 bases). CDR1 MGHRA and CDR2 YSYEKL come from the germline V gene. V lost 4 bases and J 7 bases, leaving 19 bases between the germline ends. The CDR3 spans 16 residues. The CDR3 region is CASSPPRQGVAEKLFF. CDR3 nucleotide sequence: TGCGCCAGCAGCCCCCCCCGGCAGGGCGTGGCTGAAAAACTGTTTTTT.

The CDR3 nucleotides read TGTGCCAGCACCAGCCTGGGGCAAGCTAACTATGGCTACACCTTC. It yields the protein CASTSLGQANYGYTF. The chain joins TRBV7-8 to TRBJ1-2; D is possibly TRBD1 (5 bases). Germline loops: CDR1 SGHVS, CDR2 FQNEAQ. The V end lost 7 bases, the J end lost 0 bases, and 15 bases lay between the germline ends. The CDR3 runs to 15 residues.

A few counts support this clonotype. The chain carries TRBV6-5 and TRBJ1-1, with D perhaps matching TRBD1 (5 bases). This CDR3 has 14 residues. Germline CDR1 reads MNHEY; CDR2 reads SVGAGI. Trimming cost V 3 bases and J 7 bases, with 15 bases left between them. The CDR3 nucleotides are TGTGCCAGCAGTTATCAGGGTATGTTGGTTGAAGCTTTCTTT. Translation: CASSYQGMLVEAFF.

This clonotype was seen at least ten times. The genes are TRBV7-2 and TRBJ1-6; D may be TRBD1 (5 bases). This CDR3 has 20 residues. Trimming shortened V by 4 bases and J by 0 bases, and 22 bases separated the two germline ends. CDR1 and CDR2 (germline): SGHTA, FQGNSA. The CDR3 nucleotides read TGTGCCAGCAGCTCCCCCGGCGGGGCCGGGGTCTACTCCTATAATTCACCCCTCCACTTT. As protein: CASSSPGGAGVYSYNSPLHF.

The rearrangement joins TRBV11-2 to TRBJ2-3; either TRBD1 or TRBD2 may fit D (5 bases each). Trimming left V 8 bases short and J 5 bases short, with 23 bases between. Germline V gene sequence: CDR1 SGHAT, CDR2 FQNNGV. The CDR3 is 16 amino acids. For the CDR3, the DNA is TGTGCCAGCCGTCCGGGGCAGCAGCGGACCAGAGATACGCAGTATTTT. It yields the protein CASRPGQQRTRDTQYF.

This clonotype was counted a few times. This chain joins TRBV7-2 and TRBJ2-3; 8 bases map to TRBD2. Germline CDR1 reads SGHTA; CDR2 reads FQGNSA. V was clipped by 3 bases and J by 1 base; unmatched bases: 12. The CDR3 is made up of 18 amino acids. CDR3 in DNA: TGTGCCAGCAGCTTCTCCCCTGGCAGCGGGAGTGGCACAGATACGCAGTATTTT. Protein sequence: CASSFSPGSGSGTDTQYF.

The chain is built from TRBV29-1 and TRBJ2-7; D not certain. Per the germline V gene, CDR1 is SQVTM and CDR2 is ANQGSEA. V lost 6 bases to trimming and J lost 0 bases, with 12 bases between them. CDR3 length: 13 amino acids. The CDR3 protein is CSVKAVSSYEQYF. Here the CDR3 DNA reads TGCAGCGTAAAGGCGGTGAGCTCCTACGAGCAGTACTTC.

This clonotype was seen only a few times. The chain employs TRBV11-3 and TRBJ2-5; TRBD1 matches 10 bases. This CDR3 comprises 13 residues. After removal of 6 bases from V and 3 bases from J, the junction contained 1 base not matched to a gene. The germline V gene has CDR1 SGHNT and CDR2 YENEEA. Here the CDR3 DNA reads TGTGCCAGCAGAGGGACAGGGGAAGAGACCCAGTACTTC. Amino acid sequence: CASRGTGEETQYF.

The chain couples TRBV6-2 or TRBV6-3 to TRBJ2-2; 9 nucleotides line up with TRBD2. The CDR3 is made up of 15 amino acids. Per the germline V gene, CDR1 is MNHEY and CDR2 is SVGEGT. The V and J ends lost 5 bases and 3 bases, in that order; junction bases with no gene match: 4. CDR3 sequence reads: CASSRTSDYTGELFF. The DNA of the CDR3 is TGTGCCAGCAGTCGGACTAGCGACTACACCGGGGAGCTGTTTTTT.

This clonotype was recorded only once. V and J are TRBV11-2 and TRBJ2-2; D gene uncertain. CDR1 is SGHAT, CDR2 FQNNGV, per germline. The CDR3 covers 14 residues. With 2 bases removed from V and 7 bases from J, the gap between germline ends came to 11 bases. The CDR3 DNA sequence: TGTGCCAGCAGCTTAACTAACGGCGTCGGGGAGCTGTTTTTT. It specifies CASSLTNGVGELFF.